This is a list of T cell receptor beta chains from one sample in a study of cytomegalovirus exposure and HLA in healthy donors. Measured with immunoSEQ multiplex PCR; TCRdb has only the in-frame clones, and not every one. This table holds some 130,000 clones, roughly four fifths found once. Material for sequencing was PBMCs. These receptors all come from a young man in good health and CMV-seropositive. Both conserved end residues are part of each CDR3.

j_call: TRBJ1-2
v_call: TRBV6-5
cdr3_aa: CASSPGKTGGYTF

j_call: TRBJ2-7
v_call: TRBV6-5
cdr3_aa: CATRTSGDEQYF

j_call: TRBJ2-1
v_call: TRBV9
cdr3_aa: CASSPRLAGGPQDEQFF

j_call: TRBJ1-2
v_call: TRBV7-9
cdr3_aa: CASSLGRDRGNYGYTF

j_call: TRBJ2-1
v_call: TRBV5-4
cdr3_aa: CASSFGGISGRKIYNEQFF

j_call: TRBJ1-1
v_call: TRBV7-9
cdr3_aa: CASSLGGRITFF

j_call: TRBJ1-4
v_call: TRBV7-3
cdr3_aa: CASSQTGNANEKLFF

j_call: TRBJ1-2
v_call: TRBV6-5
cdr3_aa: CASSYREAYGYTF

j_call: TRBJ2-1
v_call: TRBV20-1
cdr3_aa: CSQQVGDEQFF

j_call: TRBJ2-7
v_call: TRBV9
cdr3_aa: CASSARDSTSYEQYF

j_call: TRBJ1-1
v_call: TRBV2
cdr3_aa: CASSERYHTEAFF

j_call: TRBJ2-2
v_call: TRBV10-3
cdr3_aa: CAIRTGMNGELFF

j_call: TRBJ1-1
v_call: TRBV2
cdr3_aa: CASSEFGDEAFF

j_call: TRBJ1-2
v_call: TRBV2
cdr3_aa: CASLRDRGFGYTF

j_call: TRBJ2-3
v_call: TRBV18
cdr3_aa: CASSPQRRESGDTQYF

j_call: TRBJ2-5
v_call: TRBV9
cdr3_aa: CASSLLTGLGETQYF

j_call: TRBJ1-2
v_call: TRBV7-2
cdr3_aa: CASSLTGQGTYGYTF

j_call: TRBJ1-1
v_call: TRBV14
cdr3_aa: CASSPSSGTEAFF

j_call: TRBJ2-1
v_call: TRBV29-1
cdr3_aa: CSAGDYYNEQFF

j_call: TRBJ2-7
v_call: TRBV5-1
cdr3_aa: CASSSLWTGGPNEQYF

j_call: TRBJ1-1
v_call: TRBV5-6
cdr3_aa: CASSALRQGWTEAFF

j_call: TRBJ2-7
v_call: TRBV5-6
cdr3_aa: CASSSHGGRGEQYF

j_call: TRBJ1-2
v_call: TRBV27
cdr3_aa: CASSARQGNYGYTF

j_call: TRBJ1-2
v_call: TRBV10-3
cdr3_aa: CAIGTGDYGYTF

j_call: TRBJ2-2
v_call: TRBV7-9
cdr3_aa: CASSRLIGGELFF